This TCR beta chain is drawn from a study of radiation and T cells in renal cell carcinoma. Study-wide background: Nephrectomy followed 15 Gy stereotactic body radiation by 4 weeks.

The time point: baseline pretreatment blood. The treatment is: 15 Gy SBRT to primary tumor, nephrectomy 4 weeks later. Radiation-treated patients gave blood at baseline, week 2 and week 4. The study, taken as a whole, reports: No pretreatment tumor biopsies were available for baseline clonotypes. From baseline, blood top tumor clonotypes peaked at 2 weeks post-radiation.

Remarks on this clone: No antigen is known for it.

Data came from immunoSEQ multiplex PCR; TCRdb stores just in-frame clones and leaves some out. The top ten hold about 4% of the sample, which has about 150,000 clones, roughly 90% seen once. The material was blood, obtained from a patient whose treatment included radiotherapy and nephrectomy. This receptor was taken from a woman aged 65 to 85 with renal cell carcinoma.

The CDR3 region is CASSYGLTYNEQFF. For the CDR3, the DNA is TGTGCCAGCAGCTACGGTCTCACCTACAATGAGCAGTTCTTC. The chain uses TRBV5-5 and TRBJ2-1, with D unclear. CDR1 and CDR2 from the germline V gene are SGHKS and YYEKEE (reference sequence). CDR3 size: 14 residues. The ends were cut back, 3 bases at V and 2 bases at J, with 9 bases in the middle. Supplemented by reference TRBV5-5 and TRBJ2-1, the full variable domain reads DAGVTQSPTHLIKTRGQQVTLRCSPISGHKSVSWYQQVLGQGPQFIFQYYEKEERGRGNFPDRFSARQFPNYSSELNVNALLLGDSALYLCASSYGLTYNEQFFGPGTRLTVL.